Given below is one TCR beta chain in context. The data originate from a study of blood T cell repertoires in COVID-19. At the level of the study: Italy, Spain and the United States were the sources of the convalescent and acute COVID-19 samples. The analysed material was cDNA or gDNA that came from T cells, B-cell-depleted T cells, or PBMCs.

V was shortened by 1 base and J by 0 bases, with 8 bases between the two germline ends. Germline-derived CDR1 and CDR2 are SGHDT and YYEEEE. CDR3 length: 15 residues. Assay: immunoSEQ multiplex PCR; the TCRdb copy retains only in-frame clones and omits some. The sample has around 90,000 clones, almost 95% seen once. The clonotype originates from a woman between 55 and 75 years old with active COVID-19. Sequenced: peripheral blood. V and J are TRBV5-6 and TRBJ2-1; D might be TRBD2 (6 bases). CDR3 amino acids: CASSLWGVSYNEQFF. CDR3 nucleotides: TGTGCCAGCAGCTTGTGGGGGGTCTCCTACAATGAGCAGTTCTTC.